This T cell receptor beta chain was sequenced in a study of blood T cell repertoires in COVID-19. V was trimmed by 1 base and J by 7 bases, leaving 7 bases between them. The CDR3 has 12 residues. The germline V gene has CDR1 SGHTA and CDR2 FQGNSA. Only in-frame clones appear in the TCRdb table, and some are missing; sequencing was by immunoSEQ multiplex PCR. The data hold 200,000 to 250,000 clones, with around four fifths observed a single time. This receptor was taken from a woman in her seventies with acute or convalescent COVID-19. Sequencing used peripheral blood. The chain links TRBV7-2 to TRBJ1-2; D might be TRBD1 (5 bases). CDR3 in amino acids: CASSLDRTGYTF. CDR3 nucleotide sequence: TGTGCCAGCAGCTTAGACAGGACTGGCTACACCTTC.